This entry concerns a single T cell receptor beta chain. Its antigen is unknown. This sample is part of a study of T cell responses to AZD1222 COVID-19 vaccine. Study at large: Researchers grouped second doses given at about 4 or about 12 weeks into one pool.

CDR3 length equals 12 residues. The V end was cut by 4 bases, the J end by 5 bases, with 9 bases between. Looked up from germline, CDR1 is SGDLS and CDR2 is YYNGEE. Produced via immunoSEQ multiplex PCR; TCRdb's table is partial and in-frame only. The table lists 130,000 to 150,000 clones, under 95% of them singletons. Notes on the study in general: In a largely white British group with more females than males, clonal diversity was possibly underestimated.

This chain joins TRBV9 and TRBJ1-2, with D hard to call. The material sequenced was peripheral blood, taken on day 0 of AZD1222 vaccination. The clonotype comes from an adult in good health. The CDR3 DNA follows: TGTGCCAGCAGCCCCCCGGGGTATGGCTACACCTTC. It translates to CASSPPGYGYTF. Combining the CDR3 with reference TRBV9 and TRBJ1-2 gives the whole variable domain DSGVTQTPKHLITATGQRVTLRCSPRSGDLSVYWYQQSLDQGLQFLIQYYNGEERAKGNILERFSAQQFPDLHSELNLSSLELGDSALYFCASSPPGYGYTFGSGTRLTVV.